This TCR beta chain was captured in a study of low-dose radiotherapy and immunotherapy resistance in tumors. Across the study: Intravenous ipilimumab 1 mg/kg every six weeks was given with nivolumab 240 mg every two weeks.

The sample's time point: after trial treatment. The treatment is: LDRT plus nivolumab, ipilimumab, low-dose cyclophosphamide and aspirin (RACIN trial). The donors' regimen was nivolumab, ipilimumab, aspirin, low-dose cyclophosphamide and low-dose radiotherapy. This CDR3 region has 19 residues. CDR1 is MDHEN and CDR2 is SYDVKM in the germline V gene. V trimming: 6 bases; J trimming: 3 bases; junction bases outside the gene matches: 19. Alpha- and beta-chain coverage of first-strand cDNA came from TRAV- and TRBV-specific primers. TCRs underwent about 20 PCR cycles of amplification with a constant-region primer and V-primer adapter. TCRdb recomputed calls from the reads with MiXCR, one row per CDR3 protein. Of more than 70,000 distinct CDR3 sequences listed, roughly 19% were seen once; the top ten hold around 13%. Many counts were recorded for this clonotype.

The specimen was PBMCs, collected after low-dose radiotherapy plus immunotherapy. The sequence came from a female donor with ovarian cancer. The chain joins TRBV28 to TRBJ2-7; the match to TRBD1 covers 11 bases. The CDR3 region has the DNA TGTGCCAGCAGGCGTAACAGGGTGTGGGGGACAGGGGGGAACTACGAGCAGTACTTC. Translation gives CASRRNRVWGTGGNYEQYF.